This record looks at one T cell receptor (beta chain) sequence and its context. This CDR3 contains 11 residues. V dropped 1 base and J dropped 8 bases, with 5 bases sitting between them. Germline V CDR1 and CDR2: LGHDT, YNNKEL (reference sequence). The data are from a study of blood T cell repertoires in COVID-19. Study overall: The origin of the acute and convalescent COVID-19 samples was the United States, Italy and Spain. PBMCs, B-cell-depleted T cells, or T cells provided the cDNA or gDNA that made up the material.

Study processing details: For nucleated cells, counts were estimated from reference gene primer amplification. Only in-frame clones appear in the TCRdb table, and some are missing; sequencing was by immunoSEQ multiplex PCR. V, J and clone size derive from that table, while D and trimming were established from the DNA sequence. The top ten clones hold 2.5% to 3% of a sample with 140,000 to 150,000 clones, around 88% of them seen once. The sequence came from a man aged 55 to 69 with active or convalescent COVID-19. This chain joins TRBV3-1 (or the pseudogene TRBV3-2) and TRBJ1-2; D not certain. Sequenced material: peripheral blood. CDR3 coding DNA: TGTGCCAGCAGCCAAGCCAGGGGCTACACCTTC. As protein: CASSQARGYTF.